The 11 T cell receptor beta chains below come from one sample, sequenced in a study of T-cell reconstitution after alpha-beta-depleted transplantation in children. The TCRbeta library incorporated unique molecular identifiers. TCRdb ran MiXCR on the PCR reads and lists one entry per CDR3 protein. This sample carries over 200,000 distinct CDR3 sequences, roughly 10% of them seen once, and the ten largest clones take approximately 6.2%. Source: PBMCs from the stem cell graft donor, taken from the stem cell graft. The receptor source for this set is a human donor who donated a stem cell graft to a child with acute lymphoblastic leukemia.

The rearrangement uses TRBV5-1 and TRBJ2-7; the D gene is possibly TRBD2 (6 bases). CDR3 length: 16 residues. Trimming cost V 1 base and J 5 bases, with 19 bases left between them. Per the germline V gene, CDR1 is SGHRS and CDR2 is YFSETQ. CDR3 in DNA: TGCGCCAGCAGCTTGAGGATAGGAGGGTTTTCTAACGAGCAGTACTTC. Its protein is CASSLRIGGFSNEQYF.

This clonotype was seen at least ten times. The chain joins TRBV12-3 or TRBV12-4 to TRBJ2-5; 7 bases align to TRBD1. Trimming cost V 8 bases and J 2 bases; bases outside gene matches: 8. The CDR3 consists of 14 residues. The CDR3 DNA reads TGTGCCAGCCGATTCGGGACAGTTCAAGAGACCCAGTACTTC. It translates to CASRFGTVQETQYF.

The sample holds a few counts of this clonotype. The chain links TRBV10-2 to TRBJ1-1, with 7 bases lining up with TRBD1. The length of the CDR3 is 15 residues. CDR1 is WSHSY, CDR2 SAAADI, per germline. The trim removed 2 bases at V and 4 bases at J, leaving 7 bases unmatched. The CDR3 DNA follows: TGCGCCAGCAGTGAGAGTCGACAGGGTCTCACTGAAGCTTTCTTT. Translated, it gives CASSESRQGLTEAFF.

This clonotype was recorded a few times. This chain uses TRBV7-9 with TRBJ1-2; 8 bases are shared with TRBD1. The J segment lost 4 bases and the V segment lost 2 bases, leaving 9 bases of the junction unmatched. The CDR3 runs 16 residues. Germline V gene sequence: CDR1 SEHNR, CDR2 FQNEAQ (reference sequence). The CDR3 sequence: CASSLTGGRFGYGYTF. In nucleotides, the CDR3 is TGTGCCAGCAGCTTAACAGGGGGAAGGTTTGGCTATGGCTACACCTTC.

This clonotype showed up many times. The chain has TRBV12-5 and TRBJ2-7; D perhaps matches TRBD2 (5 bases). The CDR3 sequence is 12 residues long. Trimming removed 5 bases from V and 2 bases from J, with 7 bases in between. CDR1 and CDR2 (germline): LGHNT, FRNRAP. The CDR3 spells CASGLGTYEQYF. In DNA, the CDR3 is TGTGCTAGTGGTCTCGGGACCTACGAGCAGTACTTC.

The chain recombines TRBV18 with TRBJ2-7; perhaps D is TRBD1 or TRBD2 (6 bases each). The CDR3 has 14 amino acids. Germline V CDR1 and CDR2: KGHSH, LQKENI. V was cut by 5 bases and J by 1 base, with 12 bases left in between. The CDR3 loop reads CASSTGDKSYEQYF. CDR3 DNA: TGTGCCAGCTCAACGGGGGACAAGTCCTACGAGCAGTACTTC.

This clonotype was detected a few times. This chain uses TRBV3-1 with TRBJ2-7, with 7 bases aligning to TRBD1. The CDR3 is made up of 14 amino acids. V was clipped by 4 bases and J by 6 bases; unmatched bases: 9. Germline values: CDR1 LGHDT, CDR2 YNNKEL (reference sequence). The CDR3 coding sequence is TGTGCCAGCAGCCCTGGACAGGCGGTGGGCGAGCAGTACTTC. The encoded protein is CASSPGQAVGEQYF.

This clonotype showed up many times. The CDR3 is CASSLIQGTGELFF. The DNA of the CDR3 is TGTGCCAGCAGTTTGATACAGGGTACCGGGGAGCTGTTTTTT. The chain has TRBV12-3 or TRBV12-4 and TRBJ2-2, with D possibly TRBD1 on 6 matching bases. V lost 3 bases and J 5 bases, leaving 10 bases between the germline ends. The CDR3 is 14 amino acids.

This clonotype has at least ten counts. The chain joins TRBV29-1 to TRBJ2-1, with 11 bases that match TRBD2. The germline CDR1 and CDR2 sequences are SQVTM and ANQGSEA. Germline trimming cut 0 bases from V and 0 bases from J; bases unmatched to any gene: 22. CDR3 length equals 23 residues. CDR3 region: CSVEDLLLAGGGIVKDSYNEQFF. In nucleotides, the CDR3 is TGCAGCGTTGAAGATCTACTGCTAGCGGGGGGCGGAATCGTTAAGGACTCCTACAATGAGCAGTTCTTC.

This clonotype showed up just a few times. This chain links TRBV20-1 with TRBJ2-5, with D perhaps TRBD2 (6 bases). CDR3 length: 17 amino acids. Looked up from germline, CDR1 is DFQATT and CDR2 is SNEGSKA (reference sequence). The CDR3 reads CSVPRLPASVRQETQYF. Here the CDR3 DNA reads TGCAGCGTCCCCCGCCTTCCGGCTAGCGTCCGCCAAGAGACCCAGTACTTC.

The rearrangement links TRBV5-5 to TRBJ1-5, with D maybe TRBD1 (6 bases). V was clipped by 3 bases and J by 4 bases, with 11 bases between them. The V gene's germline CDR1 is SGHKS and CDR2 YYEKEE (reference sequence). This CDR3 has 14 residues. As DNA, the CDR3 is TGTGCCAGCAGCTGGGAACAGGGAAATCAGCCCCAGCATTTT. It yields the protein CASSWEQGNQPQHF.